This passage covers 24 T cell receptor beta chains from one sample sequenced in a study of T-cell reconstitution after alpha-beta-depleted transplantation in children listed by TCRdb under 2016. Receptor amplification or capture employed PCR. TCRdb shows the sequencer as Illumina HiSeq 2500. To normalize quantification of the TCRbeta repertoire, the TCR libraries were built with molecular barcoding that relied on unique molecular identifiers. TCRdb's own reprocessing of the public reads used fastp at Q25 and MiXCR and kept productive beta chains. Entries are consolidated by CDR3 protein sequence, retaining the most common genes and DNA. The sample yields around 92,000 distinct CDR3 sequences; 12% were counted once. Clones ranked in the top ten supply approximately 15% of the sample. The material sequenced was PBMCs from the stem cell graft donor, taken from the stem cell graft. The receptors stem from a human donor who donated a stem cell graft to a child with inherited bone marrow failure.

This clonotype was picked up a small number of times. The chain has TRBV5-1 and TRBJ2-1, with 14 bases aligning to TRBD2. CDR3 length: 17 amino acids. The ends lost 4 bases at V and 6 bases at J; junction bases unmatched: 9. In germline, CDR1 is SGHRS, CDR2 YFSETQ. Written as DNA, the CDR3 is TGCGCCAGCAGCAGTAGAGCGGGGACTAGCGGGAGCAATGAGCAGTTCTTC. As protein: CASSSRAGTSGSNEQFF.

V is TRBV28 and J is TRBJ2-7, with 10 bases lining up with TRBD1. Germline trimming cut 6 bases from V and 1 base from J; bases unmatched to any gene: 6. This CDR3 is 15 amino acids long. Looked up from germline, CDR1 is MDHEN and CDR2 is SYDVKM. Here the CDR3 reads CASSPRDRGSYEQYF. In nucleotides, the CDR3 is TGTGCCAGCAGCCCCAGGGACAGGGGATCCTACGAGCAGTACTTC.

This clonotype has only a few counts. The J gene is TRBJ2-1, the V gene TRBV5-5; 13 bases match TRBD2. The trim removed 2 bases at V and 7 bases at J, leaving 9 bases unmatched. The CDR3 sequence is 17 residues long. Germline V gene sequence: CDR1 SGHKS, CDR2 YYEKEE (reference sequence). The CDR3 nucleotides read TGTGCCAGCAGCTTCGGTCTACTAGCGGGAGGGTTAAATGAGCAGTTCTTC. Protein: CASSFGLLAGGLNEQFF. Full variable domain (remainder filled in from reference TRBV5-5 and TRBJ2-1): DAGVTQSPTHLIKTRGQQVTLRCSPISGHKSVSWYQQVLGQGPQFIFQYYEKEERGRGNFPDRFSARQFPNYSSELNVNALLLGDSALYLCASSFGLLAGGLNEQFFGPGTRLTVL.

This clonotype was picked up a small number of times. This chain uses TRBV6-5 with TRBJ2-5; D gene uncertain. The CDR3 is 13 amino acids. CDR1 is MNHEY, CDR2 SVGAGI, per germline. Trimming shortened V by 10 bases and J by 2 bases, and 14 bases separated the two germline ends. The CDR3 DNA reads as TGTGCCACCCAGGTGGGGTTACAAGAGACCCAGTACTTC. As protein: CATQVGLQETQYF.

This clonotype has at least ten counts. This rearrangement joins TRBV15 to TRBJ2-3; possible D gene TRBD2, 6 bases. The CDR3 loop spans 19 amino acids. Germline V gives CDR1 LNHNV, CDR2 YYDKDF (reference sequence). V was clipped by 0 bases and J by 4 bases, with 23 bases between them. CDR3 amino acids: CATSRDTIIRDGGADTQYF. For the CDR3, the DNA is TGTGCCACCAGCAGAGACACAATAATTCGGGACGGAGGGGCAGATACGCAGTATTTT.

This clonotype was counted many times. The rearrangement joins TRBV24-1 to TRBJ1-3, with D perhaps matching TRBD1 (6 bases). The V and J ends lost 3 bases and 0 bases respectively, with 11 bases between them. From germline, CDR1 is KGHDR and CDR2 SFDVKD. This CDR3 is built from 16 residues. The CDR3: CATSDHYRDSGNTIYF. The CDR3, as DNA: TGTGCCACCAGTGATCACTACAGGGACTCTGGAAACACCATATATTTT.

At least ten counts were recorded for this clonotype. V and J are TRBV20-1 and TRBJ2-5; D may be TRBD1 (6 bases). The CDR3 contains 13 residues. Germline values: CDR1 DFQATT, CDR2 SNEGSKA (reference sequence). V was pared by 6 bases and J by 2 bases, with 13 bases between. DNA for the CDR3: TGCAGTGCACCCCGACAGGTTCAAGAGACCCAGTACTTC. Protein product: CSAPRQVQETQYF.

This clonotype has more than one count but fewer than ten. J is TRBJ1-2 and V is TRBV5-1; possible D gene TRBD1, 6 bases. Germline CDR1 is SGHRS and CDR2 is YFSETQ. This CDR3 spans 15 amino acids. V was clipped by 1 base and J by 3 bases, with 13 bases between them. The CDR3 sequence: CASSLNPGGHYGYTF. CDR3 coding DNA: TGCGCCAGCAGCTTGAATCCTGGGGGCCACTATGGCTACACCTTC.

The chain combines TRBV2 with TRBJ2-7; D might be TRBD1 or TRBD2, each matching 5 bases. Between the trimmed V and J ends, which lost 4 bases and 5 bases, there was a span of 12 bases. The CDR3 totals 13 residues. The germline CDR1 and CDR2 sequences are SNHLY and FYNNEI. The CDR3: CASSAWGTDEQYF. The CDR3 bases are TGTGCCAGCAGTGCTTGGGGGACGGACGAGCAGTACTTC.

This clonotype has at least ten counts. The rearrangement joins TRBV20-1 to TRBJ1-6; the match to TRBD1 covers 8 bases. This CDR3 region has 17 residues. The V and J ends lost 0 bases and 12 bases, in that order; junction bases with no gene match: 16. CDR1 is DFQATT and CDR2 is SNEGSKA in the germline V gene (reference sequence). CDR3 in DNA: TGCAGTGCTAGAGATAGGGGGAGGCAGGGGGCGCGGGGACCCCTCCACTTT. Translation: CSARDRGRQGARGPLHF.

This clonotype was counted at least ten times. The rearrangement links TRBV7-2 to TRBJ2-3; the match to TRBD2 covers 9 bases. Losses at the gene ends were 5 bases for V and 2 bases for J; bases not matched to a gene: 2. This CDR3 comprises 14 residues. Germline CDR1 is SGHTA and CDR2 is FQGNSA. This CDR3 is CASSQREATDTQYF. In nucleotides, the CDR3 is TGTGCCAGCAGCCAGCGGGAGGCCACAGATACGCAGTATTTT.

This clonotype was found many times. The chain has TRBV6-2 or TRBV6-3 and TRBJ1-1; D is undetermined. In germline, CDR1 is MNHEY, CDR2 SVGEGT. The ends were cut back, 2 bases at V and 4 bases at J, with 5 bases in the middle. This CDR3 has 12 residues. The CDR3 protein is CASSYVGTEAFF. Here the CDR3 DNA reads TGTGCCAGCAGTTACGTTGGCACTGAAGCTTTCTTT.

This clonotype was counted at least ten times. The junction and the germline gene differ at one end; a read error may be behind it. This rearrangement joins TRBV4-3 to TRBJ2-7, with a possible D match to TRBD2 (6 bases). From germline, CDR1 is LGHNA and CDR2 YSLEER. This CDR3 region has 15 residues. The chain's CDR3 is CASSQWWGVPYEHYF. In DNA form, the CDR3 reads TGCGCCAGCAGCCAATGGTGGGGGGTCCCCTACGAGCATTACTTC.

This clonotype was seen many times. CDR3 in DNA: TGCAGCGTTGAAGGAACGGCTTCCTACAATGAGCAGTTCTTC. Translated: CSVEGTASYNEQFF. V and J are TRBV29-1 and TRBJ2-1; D unresolved. CDR3 length: 14 residues. The germline V gene has CDR1 SQVTM and CDR2 ANQGSEA. V was pared by 1 base and J by 1 base, with 8 bases between.

Many counts were recorded for this clonotype. The V gene is TRBV29-1, the J gene TRBJ1-2; 10 bases align to TRBD1. CDR3 size: 15 residues. The trim removed 0 bases at V and 8 bases at J, leaving 9 bases unmatched. Germline CDR1 reads SQVTM; CDR2 reads ANQGSEA. The CDR3 protein is CSVEDYPDRGQGYTF. The DNA for the CDR3 is TGCAGCGTTGAAGATTACCCTGACAGGGGGCAAGGCTACACCTTC.

The sample holds a few counts of this clonotype. This chain uses TRBV6-2 or TRBV6-3 with TRBJ2-7; D remains ambiguous. This CDR3 contains 12 residues. The germline V and J ends were trimmed by 7 bases and 2 bases, with 9 bases remaining between them. Germline CDR1 is MNHEY and CDR2 is SVGEGT. The CDR3 nucleotides are TGTGCCAGCACGGCGGCACCCTACGAGCAGTACTTC. This encodes CASTAAPYEQYF.

This clonotype was counted ten times or more. The V gene is TRBV3-1, the J gene TRBJ2-2; the match to TRBD2 covers 13 bases. This CDR3 spans 17 amino acids. Germline lookup yields CDR1 LGHDT and CDR2 YNNKEL (reference sequence). Trimming removed 3 bases from V and 5 bases from J; junction bases left unmatched: 6. The CDR3 nucleotides read TGTGCCAGCAGCCACGGACTAGCGGGAGCCAGAACCGGGGAGCTGTTTTTT. This sequence encodes CASSHGLAGARTGELFF.

This clonotype was observed at least ten times. V is TRBV4-1 and J is TRBJ2-7; a weak D match, TRBD2 (6 bases). Trimming pared 0 bases from V and 0 bases from J, leaving 12 bases between. CDR1 MGHRA and CDR2 YSYEKL come from the germline V gene. This CDR3 has 16 amino acids. CDR3 nucleotide sequence: TGCGCCAGCAGCCAAGATAGGGTGGGAGGCTCCTACGAGCAGTACTTC. Residues: CASSQDRVGGSYEQYF.

This chain links TRBV11-2 with TRBJ1-2; D not resolved. Trimming left V 0 bases short and J 3 bases short, with 8 bases between. Germline loops: CDR1 SGHAT, CDR2 FQNNGV. The CDR3 has 14 amino acids. This CDR3 is CASSLESWDYGYTF. CDR3 nucleotide sequence: TGTGCCAGCAGCTTAGAGTCATGGGACTATGGCTACACCTTC.

This clonotype was observed at least ten times. This chain joins TRBV11-2 and TRBJ2-7, with 7 positions matching TRBD2. This CDR3 contains 14 residues. CDR1 and CDR2 from the germline V gene are SGHAT and FQNNGV. The J segment lost 0 bases and the V segment lost 4 bases, leaving 3 bases of the junction unmatched. CDR3 sequence reads: CASSWEGGSYEQYF. In DNA form, the CDR3 reads TGTGCCAGCAGCTGGGAGGGCGGCTCCTACGAGCAGTACTTC. The complete variable domain, with remaining parts taken from reference TRBV11-2 and TRBJ2-7, reads EAGVAQSPRYKIIEKRQSVAFWCNPISGHATLYWYQQILGQGPKLLIQFQNNGVVDDSQLPKDRFSAERLKGVDSTLKIQPAKLEDSAVYLCASSWEGGSYEQYFGPGTRLTVT.

This clonotype was seen at least ten times. The chain combines TRBV6-5 with TRBJ1-2; tentative D call: TRBD1 (5 bases). Trimming cost V 11 bases and J 7 bases, with 20 bases left between them. The CDR3 runs to 13 residues. The V gene's germline CDR1 is MNHEY and CDR2 SVGAGI. Written as DNA, the CDR3 is TGTGCCTCAGGACTTATAAACGGGGGTGGCTACACCTTC. Its translation: CASGLINGGGYTF.

This clonotype showed up many times. The rearrangement links TRBV12-3 or TRBV12-4 to TRBJ2-1; no definite D call. The CDR3 is 11 residues long. Trimming took 5 bases from V and 9 from J, leaving 8 bases between them. CDR3 bases: TGTGCCAGCAGTCCCCCCCTTGAGCAGTTCTTC. It translates to CASSPPLEQFF.

This clonotype was seen many times. CDR3 sequence: CASSPGGILSTDTQYF. DNA for the CDR3: TGCGCCAGCAGCCCAGGGGGGATCTTAAGCACAGATACGCAGTATTTT. This chain connects TRBV4-3 to TRBJ2-3; tentative D call: TRBD1 (7 bases). The V gene's germline CDR1 is LGHNA and CDR2 YSLEER. This CDR3 contains 16 residues. The V end was cut by 4 bases, the J end by 0 bases, with 14 bases between.

This clonotype was recorded at least ten times. The chain combines TRBV4-3 with TRBJ2-1; 9 bases are shared with TRBD1. The CDR3 extends over 16 amino acids. The V gene's germline CDR1 is LGHNA and CDR2 YSLEER. The V gene end was trimmed by 1 base and the J gene end by 7 bases; junction bases not matched to a gene: 8. CDR3 DNA: TGCGCCAGCAGCCAAGTCACGGGACAGGGCGGTAATGAGCAGTTCTTC. It specifies CASSQVTGQGGNEQFF.